Presented here are 30 T cell receptor beta chains from one specimen sequenced in a study of blood T cell repertoires in COVID-19 (dated by TCRdb to about 2020). Libraries came from the immunoSEQ multiplex PCR assay. TCRdb limited this immuneACCESS table to in-frame rearrangements with V and J called. A share of clones is missing; checked studies link under half to unresolved V genes, and the rest is unexplained. The sample table records approximately 150,000 clones; approximately 88% of these occur just once. The ten largest clones represent 1.5% to 2% of the sample. The sample taken for sequencing was peripheral blood. The receptors were sampled from a man aged 70-80 years with acute or convalescent COVID-19.

The rearrangement uses TRBV5-4 and TRBJ2-5; 8 bases align to TRBD2. V lost 4 bases to trimming and J lost 5 bases; unmatched junction nucleotides: 4. The CDR3 covers 13 residues. Germline V gene sequence: CDR1 SGHNT, CDR2 YYREEE (reference sequence). CDR3 DNA: TGTGCCAGCAGCGTAGCGGGGCGGGAGACCCAGTACTTC. It encodes CASSVAGRETQYF.

The chain carries TRBV27 and TRBJ2-1; 13 bases map to TRBD2. The CDR3 extends over 16 amino acids. J was trimmed by 9 bases and V by 4 bases; bases with no gene match: 9. Germline V CDR1 and CDR2: MNHEY, SMNVEV (reference sequence). CDR3 protein: CASSSGLAGEVGEQFF. As DNA, the CDR3 is TGTGCCAGCAGTTCCGGACTAGCGGGAGAAGTAGGTGAGCAGTTCTTC.

V usage is TRBV28 and J usage is TRBJ1-1; the D gene is possibly TRBD1 (5 bases). Germline V CDR1 and CDR2: MDHEN, SYDVKM. V was pared by 2 bases and J by 10 bases, with 14 bases between. CDR3 size: 13 residues. The CDR3 sequence: CASSLPDRWAAFF. In nucleotides, the CDR3 is TGTGCCAGCAGTTTACCAGACAGATGGGCAGCTTTCTTT.

The chain has TRBV10-3 and TRBJ2-1, with 11 bases lining up with TRBD2. The CDR3 has 16 amino acids. Trimming took 5 bases from V and 9 from J; bases not matched to a gene: 12. Germline V gene data show CDR1 as ENHRY and CDR2 as SYGVKD. CDR3 DNA sequence: TGTGCCATCAGTCGGATAGCGGGGGGGCCGGTTACTGAGCAGTTCTTC. Translation: CAISRIAGGPVTEQFF.

This chain joins TRBV10-1 and TRBJ2-3; 8 nucleotides match TRBD1. The CDR3 length is 17 residues. In germline, CDR1 is WNHNN, CDR2 SYGVQD (reference sequence). The J segment lost 0 bases and the V segment lost 4 bases, leaving 9 bases of the junction unmatched. The CDR3 protein is CASSGNRGQGSTDTQYF. The CDR3 region has the DNA TGCGCCAGCAGTGGGAATCGCGGACAGGGAAGCACAGATACGCAGTATTTT.

In nucleotides, the CDR3 is TGTGCCAGCAGAGAGAACGGGGGCAATGAGCAGTTCTTC. It encodes CASRENGGNEQFF. This chain uses TRBV7-2 with TRBJ2-1; D is perhaps TRBD2 (6 bases). This CDR3 comprises 13 residues. The V gene lost 6 bases and the J gene lost 6 bases, with 12 bases spanning the gap. Germline CDR1 reads SGHTA; CDR2 reads FQGNSA.

The chain is built from TRBV7-2 and TRBJ2-7; 12 positions agree with TRBD2. In germline, CDR1 is SGHTA, CDR2 FQGNSA. V lost 5 bases to trimming and J lost 5 bases; unmatched junction nucleotides: 7. The CDR3 sequence is 15 residues long. The CDR3 here is CASSVTSGGWNEQYF. CDR3 coding DNA: TGTGCCAGCAGCGTGACTAGCGGGGGATGGAACGAGCAGTACTTC.

About this clone: In the same sample, other DNA sequences code for this CDR3. In DNA form, the CDR3 reads TGTGCCAGCAGAGCTACAGTGAACACTGAAGCTTTCTTT. It translates to CASRATVNTEAFF. The chain uses TRBV6-5 and TRBJ1-1; D remains unclear. With 6 bases removed from V and 0 bases from J, the gap between germline ends came to 8 bases. Germline values: CDR1 MNHEY, CDR2 SVGAGI. The CDR3 runs to 13 residues.

V is TRBV6-1 and J is TRBJ1-1; 9 bases align to TRBD1. Germline CDR1 MNHNS, CDR2 SASEGT. This CDR3 is built from 15 residues. V lost 5 bases to trimming and J lost 5 bases; unmatched junction nucleotides: 9. CDR3 residues: CASSTQDRGETEAFF. CDR3 coding DNA: TGTGCCAGCAGTACCCAGGACAGGGGTGAAACTGAAGCTTTCTTT.

The genes are TRBV6-1 and TRBJ1-2; D gene ambiguous. Germline V CDR1 and CDR2: MNHNS, SASEGT. V lost 0 bases and J lost 2, with 10 bases in between. CDR3 size: 15 residues. The DNA of the CDR3 is TGTGCCAGCAGTGAAGCGAACGGGGTAAACTATGGCTACACCTTC. Residues: CASSEANGVNYGYTF.

The chain uses TRBV11-2 and TRBJ1-2; D perhaps matches TRBD1 (5 bases). Trimming took 3 bases from V and 5 from J, leaving 13 bases between them. Germline V gives CDR1 SGHAT, CDR2 FQNNGV. The CDR3 runs 14 residues. In DNA form, the CDR3 reads TGTGCCAGCAGCTTTGCCGGGGGTGGTTATGGCTACACCTTC. Residues: CASSFAGGGYGYTF.

The CDR3 sequence is CASSYSPIGTLTQFF. The CDR3 nucleotides read TGTGCCAGCAGTTACTCGCCGATTGGGACACTGACTCAGTTCTTC. This chain uses TRBV6-5 with TRBJ2-1; D is possibly TRBD1 (6 bases). Germline CDR1 reads MNHEY; CDR2 reads SVGAGI. This CDR3 contains 15 residues. The V and J ends lost 0 bases and 13 bases respectively, with 19 bases between them.

V is TRBV3-1 (or the pseudogene TRBV3-2) and J is TRBJ2-5; tentatively, D is TRBD1 (6 bases). Trimming removed 6 bases at V and 7 bases at J, with 9 bases between. The V gene's germline CDR1 is LGHDT and CDR2 YNNKEL (reference sequence). The CDR3 totals 11 residues. Here the CDR3 reads CASRRGGTQYF. CDR3 coding DNA: TGTGCCAGCAGACGAGGGGGGACCCAGTACTTC.

V gene TRBV5-6 combines with J gene TRBJ2-2; maybe TRBD2 (5 bases). The germline V gene has CDR1 SGHDT and CDR2 YYEEEE. V dropped 4 bases and J dropped 3 bases, with 13 bases sitting between them. The CDR3 has 15 amino acids. The CDR3 sequence: CASSIDYADTGELFF. The CDR3 DNA follows: TGTGCCAGCAGCATCGACTATGCGGACACCGGGGAGCTGTTTTTT.

V and J are TRBV5-3 and TRBJ1-1; D remains unclear. TRBV5-3 is an ORF for which the function is uncertain. Trimming took off 5 bases at V and 4 bases at J, with 6 bases between the two ends. CDR3 size: 11 residues. CDR3 in amino acids: CARRTSTEAFF. Written as DNA, the CDR3 is TGTGCCAGAAGGACTAGCACTGAAGCTTTCTTT.

The V gene is TRBV19, the J gene TRBJ2-5, with unresolved D. Germline CDR1 and CDR2: LNHDA and SQIVND (reference sequence). V lost 1 base, J lost 2 bases, and 5 bases lay in between. The CDR3 extends over 13 amino acids. CDR3 protein: CASSIGGQETQYF. In nucleotides, the CDR3 is TGTGCCAGTAGTATAGGAGGTCAAGAGACCCAGTACTTC.

The chain joins TRBV19 to TRBJ1-1; D is possibly TRBD1 (6 bases). Germline loops: CDR1 LNHDA, CDR2 SQIVND (reference sequence). Trimming removed 3 bases at V and 0 bases at J, with 17 bases between. There are 17 residues in the CDR3. The CDR3 region has the DNA TGTGCCAGTAGTATTGGCCCAGGGGCACCTATGAACACTGAAGCTTTCTTT. Protein: CASSIGPGAPMNTEAFF.

The rearrangement links TRBV27 to TRBJ2-2, with D possibly TRBD1 on 5 matching bases. Trimming left V 3 bases short and J 5 bases short, with 10 bases between. This CDR3 is built from 14 residues. Germline CDR1 is MNHEY and CDR2 is SMNVEV (reference sequence). The CDR3 coding sequence is TGTGCCAGCAGTTTCAGCGCAGGGACCGGGGAGCTGTTTTTT. Its protein product is CASSFSAGTGELFF.

This rearrangement joins TRBV6-1 to TRBJ1-4; D uncertain. Germline CDR1 and CDR2: MNHNS and SASEGT. Trimming took off 1 base at V and 11 bases at J, with 11 bases between the two ends. The CDR3 sequence is 13 residues long. The CDR3 DNA follows: TGTGCCAGCAGTGAAGGCGGGGTGGGCAAACTGTTTTTT. Its translation: CASSEGGVGKLFF.

The rearrangement joins TRBV28 to TRBJ1-2; 12 positions agree with TRBD1. Trimming removed 5 bases from V and 7 bases from J; junction bases left unmatched: 8. The CDR3 sequence is 15 residues long. The V gene's germline CDR1 is MDHEN and CDR2 SYDVKM. The CDR3 region has the DNA TGTGCCAGCAGTCTAGCCGGGACAGGGGGCAGTGGCTACACCTTC. This translates into CASSLAGTGGSGYTF.

The genes are TRBV10-2 and TRBJ1-2, with 8 bases identical to TRBD1. This CDR3 spans 15 amino acids. From germline, CDR1 is WSHSY and CDR2 SAAADI. J gave up 7 bases and V 6 bases, and 13 bases lay outside the gene matches. The CDR3 loop is CASSPTGTGNFGYTF. The CDR3 DNA reads as TGCGCCAGCAGCCCCACCGGGACAGGAAATTTTGGCTACACCTTC.

The chain combines TRBV7-2 with TRBJ2-1, with 7 bases identical to TRBD2. The V gene end was trimmed by 1 base and the J gene end by 4 bases; junction bases not matched to a gene: 4. Germline values: CDR1 SGHTA, CDR2 FQGNSA. The CDR3 is made up of 15 amino acids. The CDR3 DNA follows: TGTGCCAGCAGCTTAGTTCCAGCGGGGTACAATGAGCAGTTCTTC. Translated, it gives CASSLVPAGYNEQFF.

Remarks on this clone: Other nucleotide sequences in the sample specify the same CDR3. The gene calls are TRBV2 and TRBJ1-1; weak D call: TRBD1 (6 bases). The V gene lost 6 bases and the J gene lost 2 bases, with 10 bases spanning the gap. The germline V gene encodes CDR1 SNHLY and CDR2 FYNNEI. This CDR3 has 13 amino acids. The CDR3 is CASRAQGNTEAFF. CDR3 nucleotide sequence: TGTGCCAGCAGGGCACAGGGCAACACTGAAGCTTTCTTT.

V gene TRBV6-2 or TRBV6-3 combines with J gene TRBJ1-2, with D possibly matching TRBD1 (6 bases). V lost 5 bases, J lost 2 bases, and 15 bases lay in between. Germline assignment: CDR1 MNHEY and CDR2 SVGEGT. CDR3 length equals 15 residues. The chain's CDR3 is CASSNRETGNYGYTF. In DNA, the CDR3 is TGTGCCAGCAGTAACAGGGAGACGGGGAACTATGGCTACACCTTC.

This clone showed up just once. This chain uses TRBV12-3 or TRBV12-4 with TRBJ2-6; D is undetermined. This CDR3 is 13 amino acids long. Trimming shortened V by 5 bases and J by 4 bases, and 6 bases separated the two germline ends. The CDR3 reads CASSRTGANVLTF. The CDR3 bases are TGTGCCAGCAGTCGTACAGGGGCCAACGTCCTGACTTTC.

This clone was seen more than once but under ten times. The chain carries TRBV5-1 and TRBJ2-3, with D perhaps matching TRBD1 (5 bases). The CDR3 consists of 15 residues. Trimming took 0 bases from V and 6 from J, leaving 14 bases between them. Germline V gene lookup returns CDR1 SGHRS and CDR2 YFSETQ. CDR3 protein: CASSLALTESDTQYF. The CDR3 DNA is TGCGCCAGCAGCTTGGCCTTGACAGAATCGGATACGCAGTATTTT.

This chain links TRBV7-2 with TRBJ1-1, with 7 bases matching TRBD1. In germline, CDR1 is SGHTA, CDR2 FQGNSA. The CDR3 contains 17 residues. J gave up 2 bases and V 1 base, and 10 bases lay outside the gene matches. CDR3 in DNA: TGTGCCAGCAGCTTAGTTAATTTAGGGGGCCGCAACACTGAAGCTTTCTTT. Translated: CASSLVNLGGRNTEAFF.

For the CDR3, the DNA is TGTGCCAGCAGTCGAACAGGGGATAGCAATCAGCCCCAGCATTTT. This gives the protein CASSRTGDSNQPQHF. The chain links TRBV6-4 to TRBJ1-5; 7 nucleotides align to TRBD1. CDR3 length: 15 amino acids. Losses at the gene ends were 5 bases for V and 0 bases for J; bases not matched to a gene: 4. Germline assignment: CDR1 MRHNA and CDR2 SNTAGT.

The genes are TRBV9 and TRBJ2-1, with TRBD2 identical over 14 bases. This CDR3 region has 15 residues. The trim removed 0 bases at V and 9 bases at J, leaving 2 bases unmatched. The germline V gene has CDR1 SGDLS and CDR2 YYNGEE. The CDR3 nucleotides are TGTGCCAGCAGCGTAGGACTAGCGGGGGGGACTGAGCAGTTCTTC. Translated: CASSVGLAGGTEQFF.

The chain couples TRBV5-1 to TRBJ1-4; TRBD1 might be the D (5 bases). From germline, CDR1 is SGHRS and CDR2 YFSETQ. With 3 bases removed from V and 0 bases from J, the gap between germline ends came to 12 bases. The CDR3 runs to 16 residues. The CDR3 DNA reads TGCGCCAGCAGCTCCCAAGGACACGCAACTAATGAAAAACTGTTTTTT. It yields the protein CASSSQGHATNEKLFF.